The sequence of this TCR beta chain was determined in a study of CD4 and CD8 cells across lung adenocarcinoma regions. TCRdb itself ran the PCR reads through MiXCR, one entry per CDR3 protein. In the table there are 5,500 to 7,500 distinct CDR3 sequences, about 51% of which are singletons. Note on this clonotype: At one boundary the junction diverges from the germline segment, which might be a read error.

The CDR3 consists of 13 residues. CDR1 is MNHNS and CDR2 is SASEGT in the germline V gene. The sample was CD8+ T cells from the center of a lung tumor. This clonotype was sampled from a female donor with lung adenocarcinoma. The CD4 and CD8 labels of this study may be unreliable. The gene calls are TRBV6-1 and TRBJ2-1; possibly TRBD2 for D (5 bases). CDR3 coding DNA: TGTGCCAGCATAGGACGGGTTGACGGGGAGCAGTTTTTT. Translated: CASIGRVDGEQFF.